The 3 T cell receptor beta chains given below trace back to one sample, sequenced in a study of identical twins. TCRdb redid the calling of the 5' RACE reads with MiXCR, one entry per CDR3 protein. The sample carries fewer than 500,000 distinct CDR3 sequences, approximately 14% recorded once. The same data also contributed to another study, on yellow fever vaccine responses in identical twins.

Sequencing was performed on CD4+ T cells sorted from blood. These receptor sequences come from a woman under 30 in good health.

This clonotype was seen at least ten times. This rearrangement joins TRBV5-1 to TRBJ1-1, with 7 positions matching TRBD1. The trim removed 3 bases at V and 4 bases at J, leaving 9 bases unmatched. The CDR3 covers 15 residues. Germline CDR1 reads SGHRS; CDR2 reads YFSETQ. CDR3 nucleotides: TGCGCCAGCAGCTCGGGGGACAGTAAAGGCACTGAAGCTTTCTTT. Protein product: CASSSGDSKGTEAFF.

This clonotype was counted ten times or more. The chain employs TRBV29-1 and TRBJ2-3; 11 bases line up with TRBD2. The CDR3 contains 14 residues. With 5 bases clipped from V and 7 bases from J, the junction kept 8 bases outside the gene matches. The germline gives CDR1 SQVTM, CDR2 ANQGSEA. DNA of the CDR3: TGCAGCGTTCAGGCACTAGCGGGAGTATATACGCAGTATTTT. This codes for CSVQALAGVYTQYF.

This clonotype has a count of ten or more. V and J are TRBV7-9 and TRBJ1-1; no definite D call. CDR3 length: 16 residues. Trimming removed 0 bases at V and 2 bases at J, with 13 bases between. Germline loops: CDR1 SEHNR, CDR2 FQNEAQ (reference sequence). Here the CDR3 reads CASSLAVGQSNTEAFF. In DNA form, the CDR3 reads TGTGCCAGCAGCTTAGCGGTCGGCCAGTCCAACACTGAAGCTTTCTTT.